Listed here are 32 T cell receptor beta chains from one sample, sequenced in a study of cytomegalovirus exposure and HLA in healthy donors. This PCR relied on a set of 60 Vbeta primers and 13 Jbeta primers. Assay used: immunoSEQ multiplex PCR; TCRdb lists only in-frame clones, some missing. This table holds 200,000 or so clones. The specimen sequenced was PBMCs. The source of these receptors is a girl aged 2 to 9 in good health and CMV-seropositive.

This chain joins TRBV28 and TRBJ2-1, with 7 positions matching TRBD2. Germline values: CDR1 MDHEN, CDR2 SYDVKM. This CDR3 is built from 12 residues. After removal of 3 bases from V and 11 bases from J, the junction contained 4 bases not matched to a gene. In DNA, the CDR3 is TGTGCCAGCAGTTTCCCCGGGACTAAGCAGTTCTTC. Translation gives CASSFPGTKQFF.

V gene TRBV10-1 combines with J gene TRBJ2-1; 8 bases agree with TRBD2. The CDR3 has 14 residues. CDR1 WNHNN and CDR2 SYGVQD come from the germline V gene (reference sequence). V lost 5 bases to trimming and J lost 4 bases; unmatched junction nucleotides: 4. This chain's CDR3 is CASSPGREYNEQFF. The CDR3 DNA is TGCGCCAGCAGTCCCGGGAGGGAGTACAATGAGCAGTTCTTC.

The CDR3 sequence: CASTLTAARTSGTYNEQFF. The CDR3 nucleotides read TGTGCCAGCACCCTTACGGCAGCTCGGACTAGCGGGACCTACAATGAGCAGTTCTTC. This sequence joins TRBV7-8 and TRBJ2-1; TRBD2 aligns across 12 bases. Germline lookup yields CDR1 SGHVS and CDR2 FQNEAQ. The CDR3 is 19 residues long. V lost 7 bases and J lost 2; bases outside the gene matches: 15.

The V gene is TRBV11-2, the J gene TRBJ2-3, with 11 bases lining up with TRBD2. With V trimmed by 5 bases and J by 1 base, 11 bases remained unmatched. The CDR3 sequence is 18 residues long. In germline, CDR1 is SGHAT, CDR2 FQNNGV. CDR3 in DNA: TGTGCCAGCAGCCCGCGCACTAAACTAGCGGGAGGCACAGATACGCAGTATTTT. This gives the protein CASSPRTKLAGGTDTQYF.

On this clone itself: The same CDR3 is also encoded by other DNA sequences in this sample. The chain joins TRBV7-9 to TRBJ1-5; maybe TRBD1 (5 bases). The CDR3 loop spans 14 amino acids. Germline V lookup: CDR1 SEHNR, CDR2 FQNEAQ (reference sequence). The V and J ends lost 3 bases and 5 bases respectively, with 11 bases between them. The CDR3 DNA reads TGTGCCAGCAGCTTGGGAGGGGTCGATCAGCCCCAGCATTTT. This translates into CASSLGGVDQPQHF.

This chain connects TRBV7-9 to TRBJ2-1; perhaps TRBD1 as D (6 bases). V was cut by 3 bases and J by 4 bases, with 7 bases left in between. Germline assignment: CDR1 SEHNR and CDR2 FQNEAQ (reference sequence). The CDR3 is 13 amino acids. The CDR3: CASSLGQYNEQFF. The CDR3 DNA follows: TGTGCCAGCAGCTTGGGACAATACAATGAGCAGTTCTTC.

This sequence joins TRBV27 and TRBJ2-5; possibly TRBD2 for D (6 bases). Germline V CDR1 and CDR2: MNHEY, SMNVEV (reference sequence). Trimming pared 4 bases from V and 5 bases from J, leaving 17 bases between. The CDR3 loop spans 15 amino acids. The CDR3 spells CASSSIAEVGETQYF. CDR3 coding DNA: TGTGCCAGCAGTTCCATAGCGGAGGTGGGGGAGACCCAGTACTTC.

The rearrangement joins TRBV7-8 to TRBJ2-2, with D uncertain. The CDR3 sequence is 16 residues long. CDR1 is SGHVS and CDR2 is FQNEAQ in the germline V gene. The ends were cut back, 2 bases at V and 0 bases at J, with 10 bases in the middle. Here the CDR3 reads CASSLYPTTNTGELFF. CDR3 sequence (DNA): TGTGCCAGCAGCTTATACCCTACGACGAACACCGGGGAGCTGTTTTTT.

The chain is built from TRBV27 and TRBJ1-1, with no clear D. CDR1 and CDR2 from the germline V gene are MNHEY and SMNVEV (reference sequence). The CDR3 is 18 residues long. V gave up 5 bases and J gave up 0 bases, with 22 bases separating them. CDR3 residues: CASSPYVFIGSLNTEAFF. Written as DNA, the CDR3 is TGTGCCAGCAGTCCTTATGTCTTCATAGGTAGCTTGAACACTGAAGCTTTCTTT.

The chain joins TRBV9 to TRBJ2-3, with D perhaps matching TRBD2 (6 bases). This CDR3 contains 13 residues. V was shortened by 3 bases and J by 6 bases, with 11 bases between the two germline ends. Germline assignment: CDR1 SGDLS and CDR2 YYNGEE. The CDR3: CASSGPGLDTQYF. As DNA, the CDR3 is TGTGCCAGCAGCGGTCCGGGACTCGATACGCAGTATTTT.

The chain employs TRBV6-6 and TRBJ2-1; D not resolved. The CDR3 has 14 amino acids. V was trimmed by 10 bases and J by 0 bases, leaving 13 bases between them. CDR1 MNHNY and CDR2 SVGAGI come from the germline V gene (reference sequence). CDR3 in DNA: TGTGCCATCGCACCTAGAAGCTCCTACAATGAGCAGTTCTTC. It encodes CAIAPRSSYNEQFF.

This chain links TRBV29-1 with TRBJ2-1, with D perhaps TRBD1 (6 bases). This CDR3 is 13 amino acids long. With 6 bases removed from V and 2 bases from J, the gap between germline ends came to 11 bases. Germline V gives CDR1 SQVTM, CDR2 ANQGSEA. CDR3 amino acids: CSVLTGTYNEQFF. The CDR3 coding sequence is TGCAGCGTCCTGACAGGTACCTACAATGAGCAGTTCTTC.

For this clone: This same CDR3 is encoded by further DNA sequences in the sample. The J gene is TRBJ1-5, the V gene TRBV7-9; D perhaps matches TRBD1 (5 bases). Germline CDR1 reads SEHNR; CDR2 reads FQNEAQ (reference sequence). V lost 3 bases and J 5 bases, leaving 11 bases between the germline ends. The CDR3 is 14 amino acids. Here the CDR3 reads CASSLGGVDQPQHF. DNA of the CDR3: TGTGCCAGCAGCTTGGGGGGGGTTGATCAGCCCCAGCATTTT.

The chain couples TRBV7-9 to TRBJ2-7; 10 bases agree with TRBD1. Trimming removed 5 bases from V and 2 bases from J; junction bases left unmatched: 6. The CDR3 consists of 15 residues. From germline, CDR1 is SEHNR and CDR2 FQNEAQ (reference sequence). CDR3 DNA sequence: TGTGCCAGCAGCCCCCGGGACAGGGGTGCCTACGAGCAGTACTTC. Protein product: CASSPRDRGAYEQYF.

The chain recombines TRBV7-2 with TRBJ2-3, with TRBD2 matching 7 bases. Trimming removed 11 bases from V and 2 bases from J; junction bases left unmatched: 10. Germline values: CDR1 SGHTA, CDR2 FQGNSA. The CDR3 runs to 14 residues. CDR3 nucleotide sequence: TGTGCCTCTAGCGGCCGTCAACTCACAGATACGCAGTATTTT. Translated, it gives CASSGRQLTDTQYF.

The J gene is TRBJ1-5, the V gene TRBV14, with 7 nucleotides matching TRBD1. Germline V lookup: CDR1 SGHDN, CDR2 FVKESK. The CDR3 totals 15 residues. The ends lost 4 bases at V and 8 bases at J; junction bases unmatched: 11. The CDR3 spells CASSLERGPVEPQHF. CDR3 DNA sequence: TGTGCCAGCAGCCTGGAAAGGGGGCCGGTGGAGCCCCAGCATTTT.

The genes are TRBV18 and TRBJ2-7, with TRBD2 as a possible D gene (6 bases). In germline, CDR1 is KGHSH, CDR2 LQKENI. Trimming took off 2 bases at V and 5 bases at J, with 19 bases between the two ends. This CDR3 region has 16 residues. This CDR3 reads CASSPTAGWDGNEQYF. The CDR3 DNA reads as TGTGCCAGCTCACCAACTGCGGGATGGGATGGCAACGAGCAGTACTTC.

The V call is TRBV6-5, the J call TRBJ1-4; 9 positions match TRBD1. The germline gives CDR1 MNHEY, CDR2 SVGAGI. Trimming removed 6 bases from V and 7 bases from J; junction bases left unmatched: 6. The length of the CDR3 is 14 residues. The CDR3 nucleotides are TGTGCCAGCAGCCCAAACAGGGGGCTTGAAAAACTGTTTTTT. It is translated as CASSPNRGLEKLFF.

CDR3 loop: CASSQELAGAGEQYF. CDR3 DNA: TGTGCCAGCAGCCAAGAACTAGCGGGAGCGGGCGAGCAGTACTTC. This rearrangement joins TRBV4-2 to TRBJ2-7, with 11 bases identical to TRBD2. Germline CDR1 is LGHNA and CDR2 is YNFKEQ. This CDR3 has 15 residues. The V gene end was trimmed by 0 bases and the J gene end by 6 bases; junction bases not matched to a gene: 4.

J is TRBJ2-1 and V is TRBV11-3, with D perhaps TRBD1 (5 bases). Germline CDR1 reads SGHNT; CDR2 reads YENEEA. V dropped 3 bases and J dropped 5 bases, with 8 bases sitting between them. This CDR3 has 13 amino acids. CDR3 sequence (DNA): TGTGCCAGCAGCTTGACAGCTGACAATGAGCAGTTCTTC. Amino acid sequence: CASSLTADNEQFF.

The chain employs TRBV10-1 and TRBJ2-7; possible D gene TRBD1, 6 bases. The germline V gene encodes CDR1 WNHNN and CDR2 SYGVQD (reference sequence). Trimming took off 8 bases at V and 0 bases at J, with 14 bases between the two ends. CDR3 length equals 14 residues. CDR3 sequence reads: CASLPRDISYEQYF. DNA for the CDR3: TGCGCCAGCCTCCCCCGGGACATCTCCTACGAGCAGTACTTC.

The rearrangement joins TRBV19 to TRBJ1-2; TRBD1 agrees at 9 bases. The CDR3 contains 13 residues. Germline lookup yields CDR1 LNHDA and CDR2 SQIVND (reference sequence). V gave up 4 bases and J gave up 5 bases; unmatched junction bases: 2. The CDR3 spells CASSRTGEYGYTF. As DNA, the CDR3 is TGTGCCAGTAGTAGGACAGGGGAGTATGGCTACACCTTC.

The chain links TRBV7-9 to TRBJ2-1, with TRBD2 identical over 8 bases. Per the germline V gene, CDR1 is SEHNR and CDR2 is FQNEAQ (reference sequence). This CDR3 has 17 residues. The V gene end was trimmed by 1 base and the J gene end by 4 bases; junction bases not matched to a gene: 9. CDR3 DNA: TGTGCCAGCAGCTTAGGGGGGTTAGCGGGATATTACAATGAGCAGTTCTTC. This gives the protein CASSLGGLAGYYNEQFF.

This rearrangement joins TRBV5-5 to TRBJ1-1; 8 nucleotides agree with TRBD1. Germline V gives CDR1 SGHKS, CDR2 YYEKEE (reference sequence). The V segment lost 4 bases and the J segment 1 base; nucleotides outside the gene matches: 6. The CDR3 runs to 15 residues. This chain's CDR3 is CASSGQGQGNTEAFF. CDR3 in DNA: TGTGCCAGCAGCGGACAGGGTCAGGGGAACACTGAAGCTTTCTTT.

V gene TRBV28 combines with J gene TRBJ1-4, with D perhaps matching TRBD1 (5 bases). This CDR3 is built from 15 residues. Between the trimmed V and J ends, which lost 5 bases and 7 bases, there was a span of 17 bases. Germline CDR1 reads MDHEN; CDR2 reads SYDVKM. The CDR3 region has the DNA TGTGCCAGCAGTCCGGGACTTGAACTAGTTGAAAAACTGTTTTTT. It translates to CASSPGLELVEKLFF.

The chain is built from TRBV7-8 and TRBJ2-5; D remains ambiguous. V was trimmed by 1 base and J by 11 bases, leaving 8 bases between them. The CDR3 loop spans 11 amino acids. Per germline, CDR1 SGHVS and CDR2 FQNEAQ. CDR3 sequence (DNA): TGTGCCAGCAGCTTAGACCGAGAGCAGTACTTC. Translating gives CASSLDREQYF.

The rearrangement joins TRBV5-1 to TRBJ2-7; 8 nucleotides agree with TRBD1. Per the germline V gene, CDR1 is SGHRS and CDR2 is YFSETQ. Trimming removed 4 bases from V and 4 bases from J; junction bases left unmatched: 7. The CDR3 totals 14 residues. CDR3 coding DNA: TGCGCCAGCAGCCGAGAACAGGGGGGTTACGAGCAGTACTTC. Its protein product is CASSREQGGYEQYF.

V gene TRBV29-1 combines with J gene TRBJ2-1, with TRBD2 matching over 13 bases. CDR3 length equals 12 residues. V was clipped by 7 bases and J by 9 bases; unmatched bases: 3. Germline V gives CDR1 SQVTM, CDR2 ANQGSEA. CDR3 residues: CSAGLAGFEQFF. In nucleotides, the CDR3 is TGCAGCGCGGGACTAGCGGGATTTGAGCAGTTCTTC.

V gene TRBV15 combines with J gene TRBJ2-1; possibly TRBD1 for D (5 bases). The CDR3 runs 16 residues. Trimming took 1 base from V and 8 from J, leaving 18 bases between them. The germline CDR1 and CDR2 sequences are LNHNV and YYDKDF (reference sequence). The CDR3 here is CATSRVVGAGSHEQFF. CDR3 bases: TGTGCCACCAGCAGAGTCGTAGGAGCAGGGTCACATGAGCAGTTCTTC.

This sequence joins TRBV25-1 and TRBJ1-2, with D maybe TRBD1 (5 bases). The V end lost 2 bases, the J end lost 4 bases, and 17 bases lay between the germline ends. Germline loops: CDR1 MGHDK, CDR2 SYGVNS. The CDR3 loop spans 16 amino acids. The CDR3 protein is CASSEKGRGPFYGYTF. For the CDR3, the DNA is TGTGCCAGCAGTGAAAAAGGGAGGGGACCTTTCTATGGCTACACCTTC.

The chain has TRBV19 and TRBJ2-3, with unresolved D. The germline V and J ends were trimmed by 3 bases and 2 bases, with 6 bases remaining between them. This CDR3 region has 13 residues. Germline loops: CDR1 LNHDA, CDR2 SQIVND (reference sequence). The CDR3 sequence is CASSMAYTDTQYF. As DNA, the CDR3 is TGTGCCAGTAGTATGGCTTACACAGATACGCAGTATTTT.

The chain employs TRBV9 and TRBJ2-2; D may be TRBD1 (6 bases). CDR1 and CDR2 (germline): SGDLS, YYNGEE. V was pared by 4 bases and J by 5 bases, with 18 bases between. The CDR3 runs 16 residues. CDR3: CASSLPRGSATGELFF. The CDR3 DNA reads TGTGCCAGCAGCTTGCCCAGGGGTTCGGCGACCGGGGAGCTGTTTTTT.